This TCR beta chain was identified in a study of T cell responses to AZD1222 COVID-19 vaccine (dated by TCRdb to about 2021). Regarding the complete study: AZD1222 recipients given second doses at about 4 weeks or at about 12 weeks were pooled, since spike-specific TCR depth and breadth were not found to differ between the two schedules. Enrollment into the trials was organized by age into subgroups of 18-55, 56-69 and 70-plus years, and those subgroups contained roughly 140, 27 and 60 TCR-sequenced participants, respectively. TCR sequencing covered approximately 230 trial participants: 200 to 210 given two doses of AZD1222 and 26 given two doses of MenACWY control vaccine.

Concerning this clone itself: There is no known antigen for this receptor. No quality values exist for individual bases; no much larger clone is one base distant.

Per the publication, the time point label means: baseline before first vaccination. Vaccinee samples were obtained from the UK trials COV001 and COV002, which included a single-blind randomized controlled phase 2/3 trial of AZD1222 (ChAdOx1 nCoV-19) in healthy adults. For TCRbeta chain sequencing, PBMC samples were collected from trial participants at day 0 and at day 28 after the second dose. The germline V gene (reference sequence) supplies CDR1 LGHDT and CDR2 YNNKEL. The CDR3 spans 13 residues, from the cysteine through the phenylalanine. Only CDR3 DNA remains: 39 bases, in frame from the first base. V is clipped by 4 bases and J by 8 bases, and the sequence between their germline boundaries is 12 bases long. What the work shows at the level of the full study, not this receptor alone: No day 14 peak-response samples were available, so repertoires were characterized only after the peak T cell response. Reportedly, close to half of the unique spike-specific TCRs recognized epitopes lying outside the regions that are mutated in the B.1.351 and B.1.1.7 variants. Most participants were white British and females outnumbered males, and the authors suggested that clonal diversity may have been underestimated. After two AZD1222 doses, spike-specific TCR breadth and depth were significantly higher than at day 0 and than in MenACWY recipients. Conclusions about previously exposed vaccinees are limited, since just five or six AZD1222 recipients were seropositive for SARS-CoV-2 at baseline. In the small 56-69-year group, the increase in depth fell short of significance, most likely because of low power. The whole spike protein was spanned by vaccine-associated CD4 TCRs, and dominant responses were seen in regions 160-218 and 743-854.

The CDR3 regions of human TCRbeta chains were subjected to immunosequencing. Under the source paper's analysis protocol: TCRs in the repertoires were compared against a reference library of SARS-CoV-2-specific TCRs that had been generated with the MIRA antigen-specificity platform. Breadth meant the fraction of unique TCRs that were SARS-CoV-2-associated, whereas depth meant the fraction of total T cells that were SARS-CoV-2-associated. Using the MIRA data, each spike-specific TCR was assigned both to the spike region to which the TCR was reactive and to a CD4 or CD8 class. Log10-transformed breadth and depth values were compared by one-way ANOVA with Sidak's multiple comparisons tests. TCRdb obtained this table from immuneACCESS and retained in-frame rearrangements with V and J assigned. These tables miss some clones; where compared with another copy, unresolved V genes account for less than half of the shortfall, and the remainder is unexplained. V, J and clone size are taken as reported in that table, and D and trimming were inferred from the DNA itself. The sample contains some 150,000 clones, more than 85% of them found a single time. In total, the top ten clones hold roughly 0.9% of the sample.

The sequence is built from TRBV3-1 (or the pseudogene TRBV3-2) and TRBJ2-1; the D gene is perhaps TRBD1 or TRBD2, each of them matching over 6 bases. This sequence was found in an adult in good health. The sequenced sample was peripheral blood, obtained on day 0 of AZD1222 vaccination. CDR3 region: CASSLLGGDEQFF. The sequenced DNA: TGTGCCAGCAGCCTCTTGGGGGGCGATGAGCAGTTCTTC.